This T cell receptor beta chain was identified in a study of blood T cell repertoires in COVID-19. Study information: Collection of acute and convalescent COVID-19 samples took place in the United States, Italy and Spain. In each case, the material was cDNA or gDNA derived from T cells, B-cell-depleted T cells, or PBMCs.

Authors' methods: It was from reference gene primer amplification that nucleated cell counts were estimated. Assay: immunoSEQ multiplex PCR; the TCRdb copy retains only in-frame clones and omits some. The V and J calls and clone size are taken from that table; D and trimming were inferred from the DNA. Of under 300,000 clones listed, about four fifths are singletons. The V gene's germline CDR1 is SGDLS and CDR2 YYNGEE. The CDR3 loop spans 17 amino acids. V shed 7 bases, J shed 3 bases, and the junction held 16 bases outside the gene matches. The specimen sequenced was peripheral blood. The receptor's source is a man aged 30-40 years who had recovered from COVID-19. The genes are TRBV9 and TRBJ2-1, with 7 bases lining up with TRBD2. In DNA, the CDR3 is TGTGCCAGCGGCCAGAGGGGAGGGCCAAACAACTACAATGAGCAGTTCTTC. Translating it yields CASGQRGGPNNYNEQFF.